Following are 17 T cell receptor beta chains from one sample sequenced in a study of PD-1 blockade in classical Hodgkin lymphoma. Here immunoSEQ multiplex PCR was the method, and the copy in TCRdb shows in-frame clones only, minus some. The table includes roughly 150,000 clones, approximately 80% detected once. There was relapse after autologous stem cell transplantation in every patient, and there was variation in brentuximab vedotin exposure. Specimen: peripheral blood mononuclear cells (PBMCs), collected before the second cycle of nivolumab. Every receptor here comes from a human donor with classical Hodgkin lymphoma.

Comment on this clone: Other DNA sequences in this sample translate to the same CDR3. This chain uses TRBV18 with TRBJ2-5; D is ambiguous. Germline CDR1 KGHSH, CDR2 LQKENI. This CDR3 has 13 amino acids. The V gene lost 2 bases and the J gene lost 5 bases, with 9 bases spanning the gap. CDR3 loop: CASSPSDGETQYF. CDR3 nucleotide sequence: TGTGCCAGCTCACCATCAGACGGGGAGACCCAGTACTTC. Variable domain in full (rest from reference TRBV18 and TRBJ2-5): NAGVMQNPRHLVRRRGQEARLRCSPMKGHSHVYWYRQLPEEGLKFMVYLQKENIIDESGMPKERFSAEFPKEGPSILRIQQVVRGDSAAYFCASSPSDGETQYFGPGTRLLVL.

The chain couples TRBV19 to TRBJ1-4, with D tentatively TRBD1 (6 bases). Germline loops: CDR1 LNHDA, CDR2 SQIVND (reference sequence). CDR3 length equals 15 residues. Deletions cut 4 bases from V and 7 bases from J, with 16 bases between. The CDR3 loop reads CASSTLTGGGEKLFF. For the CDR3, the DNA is TGTGCCAGTAGTACTCTGACAGGAGGGGGTGAAAAACTGTTTTTT.

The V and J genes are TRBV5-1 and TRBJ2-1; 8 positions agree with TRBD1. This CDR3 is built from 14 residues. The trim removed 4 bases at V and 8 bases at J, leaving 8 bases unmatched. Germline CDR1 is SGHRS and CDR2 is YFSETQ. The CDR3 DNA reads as TGCGCCAGCAGCCTCGGACAGGGTGTCCATGAGCAGTTCTTC. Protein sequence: CASSLGQGVHEQFF.

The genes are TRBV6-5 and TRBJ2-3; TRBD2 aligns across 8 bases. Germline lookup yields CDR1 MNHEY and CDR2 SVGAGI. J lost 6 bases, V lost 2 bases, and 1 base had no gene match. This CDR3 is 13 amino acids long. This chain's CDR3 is CASSYRGGDTQYF. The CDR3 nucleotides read TGTGCCAGCAGTTACCGGGGGGGGGATACGCAGTATTTT.

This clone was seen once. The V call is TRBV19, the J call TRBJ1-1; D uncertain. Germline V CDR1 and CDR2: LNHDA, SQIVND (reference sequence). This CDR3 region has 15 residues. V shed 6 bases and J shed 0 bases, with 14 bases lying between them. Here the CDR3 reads CASSPIGRLNTEAFF. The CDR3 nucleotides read TGTGCCAGTAGCCCCATAGGCAGACTGAACACTGAAGCTTTCTTT.

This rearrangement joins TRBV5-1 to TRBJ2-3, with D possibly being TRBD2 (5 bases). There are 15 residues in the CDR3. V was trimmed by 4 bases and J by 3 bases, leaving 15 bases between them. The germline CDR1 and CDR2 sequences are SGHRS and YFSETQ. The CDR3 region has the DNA TGCGCCAGCAGCCCCCCAATAGGACTGACAGATACGCAGTATTTT. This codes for CASSPPIGLTDTQYF.

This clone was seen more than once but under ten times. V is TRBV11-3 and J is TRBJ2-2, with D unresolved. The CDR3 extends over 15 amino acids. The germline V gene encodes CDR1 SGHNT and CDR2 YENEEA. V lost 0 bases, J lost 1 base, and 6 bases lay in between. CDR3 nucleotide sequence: TGTGCCAGCAGCTTAGATAGTCAGAACACCGGGGAGCTGTTTTTT. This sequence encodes CASSLDSQNTGELFF.

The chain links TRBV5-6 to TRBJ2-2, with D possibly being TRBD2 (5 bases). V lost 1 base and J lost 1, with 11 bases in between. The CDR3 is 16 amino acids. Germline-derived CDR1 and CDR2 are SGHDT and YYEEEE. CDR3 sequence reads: CASSLTSGGNTGELFF. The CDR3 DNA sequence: TGTGCCAGCAGCTTGACCAGCGGAGGGAACACCGGGGAGCTGTTTTTT.

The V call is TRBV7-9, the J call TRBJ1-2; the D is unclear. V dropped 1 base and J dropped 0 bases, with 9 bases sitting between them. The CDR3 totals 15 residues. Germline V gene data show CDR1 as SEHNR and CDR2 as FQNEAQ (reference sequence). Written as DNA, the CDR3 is TGTGCCAGCAGCTTAGGGGCGGTCGCTAACTATGGCTACACCTTC. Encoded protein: CASSLGAVANYGYTF.

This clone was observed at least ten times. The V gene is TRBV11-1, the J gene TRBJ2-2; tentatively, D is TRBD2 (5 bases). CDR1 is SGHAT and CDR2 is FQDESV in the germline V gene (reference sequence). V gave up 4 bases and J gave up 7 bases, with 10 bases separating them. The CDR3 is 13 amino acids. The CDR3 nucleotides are TGTGCCAGCAGCTACTTTGGGAGCGGGGAGCTGTTTTTT. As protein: CASSYFGSGELFF.

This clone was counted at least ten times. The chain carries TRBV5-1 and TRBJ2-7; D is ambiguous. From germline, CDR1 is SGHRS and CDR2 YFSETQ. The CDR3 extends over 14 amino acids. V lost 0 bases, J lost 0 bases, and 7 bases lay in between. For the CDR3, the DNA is TGCGCCAGCAGCTTGGAAGGGCTCTCCTACGAGCAGTACTTC. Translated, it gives CASSLEGLSYEQYF. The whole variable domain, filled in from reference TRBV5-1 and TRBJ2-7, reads KAGVTQTPRYLIKTRGQQVTLSCSPISGHRSVSWYQQTPGQGLQFLFEYFSETQRNKGNFPGRFSGRQFSNSRSEMNVSTLELGDSALYLCASSLEGLSYEQYFGPGTRLTVT.

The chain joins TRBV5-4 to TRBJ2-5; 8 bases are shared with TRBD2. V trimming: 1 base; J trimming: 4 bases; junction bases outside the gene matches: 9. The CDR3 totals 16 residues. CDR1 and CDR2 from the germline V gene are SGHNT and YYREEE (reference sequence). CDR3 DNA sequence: TGTGCCAGCAGCTTGCGAGGCGGGGGGACCTTAGAGACCCAGTACTTC. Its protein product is CASSLRGGGTLETQYF.

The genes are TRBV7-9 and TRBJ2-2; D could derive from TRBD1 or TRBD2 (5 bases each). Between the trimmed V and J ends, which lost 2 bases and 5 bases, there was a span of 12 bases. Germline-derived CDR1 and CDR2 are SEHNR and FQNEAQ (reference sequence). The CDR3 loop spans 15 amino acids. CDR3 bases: TGTGCCAGCAGCTTACAGGGAGTGGGGACCGGGGAGCTGTTTTTT. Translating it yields CASSLQGVGTGELFF.

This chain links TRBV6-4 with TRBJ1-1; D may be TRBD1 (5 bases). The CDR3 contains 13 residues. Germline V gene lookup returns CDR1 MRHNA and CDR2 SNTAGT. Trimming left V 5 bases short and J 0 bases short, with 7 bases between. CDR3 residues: CASSRQMNTEAFF. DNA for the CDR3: TGTGCCAGCAGTCGACAGATGAACACTGAAGCTTTCTTT.

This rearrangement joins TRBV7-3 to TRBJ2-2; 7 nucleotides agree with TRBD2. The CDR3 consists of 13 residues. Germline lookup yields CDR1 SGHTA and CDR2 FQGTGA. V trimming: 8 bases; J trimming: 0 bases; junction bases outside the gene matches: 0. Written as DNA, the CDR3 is TGTGCCAGCGGGAGGGCGAACACCGGGGAGCTGTTTTTT. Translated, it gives CASGRANTGELFF.

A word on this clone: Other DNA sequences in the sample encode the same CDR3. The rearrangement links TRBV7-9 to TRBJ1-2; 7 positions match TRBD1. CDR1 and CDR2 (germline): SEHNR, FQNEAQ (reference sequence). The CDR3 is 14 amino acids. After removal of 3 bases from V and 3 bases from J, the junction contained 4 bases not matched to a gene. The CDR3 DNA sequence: TGTGCCAGCAGCTTGGGCAGGGGGGACTATGGCTACACCTTC. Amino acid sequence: CASSLGRGDYGYTF.

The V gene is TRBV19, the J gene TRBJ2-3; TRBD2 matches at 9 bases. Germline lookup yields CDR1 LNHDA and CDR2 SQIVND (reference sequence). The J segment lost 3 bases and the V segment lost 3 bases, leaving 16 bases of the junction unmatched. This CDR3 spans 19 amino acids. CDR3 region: CASSISGGRASGRTDTQYF. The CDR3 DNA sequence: TGTGCCAGTAGTATCTCGGGCGGGAGGGCCAGTGGAAGGACAGATACGCAGTATTTT.